This T cell receptor (beta chain) was recovered during a study of blood T cell repertoires in COVID-19. Across the whole study: Samples came from the United States, Italy and Spain, spanning acute and convalescent COVID-19. In each case, the material was cDNA or gDNA derived from T cells, B-cell-depleted T cells, or PBMCs.

CDR1 is SGHDT, CDR2 YYEEEE, per germline. The CDR3 covers 14 residues. V shed 4 bases and J 7 bases; nucleotides not matched to a gene: 10. This table comes from immunoSEQ multiplex PCR, and its TCRdb copy is limited to in-frame clones, with some not included. The sample includes roughly 140,000 clones, about 84% seen only once; the top ten take less than 5.5%. Sequenced sample: peripheral blood. The clonotype comes from a woman aged 50 to 60 with acute or convalescent COVID-19. The gene calls are TRBV5-6 and TRBJ1-2; 7 bases are shared with TRBD1. As DNA, the CDR3 is TGTGCCAGCAGCCCAGACAGGGACCGAGCTGGCTACACCTTC. Translation: CASSPDRDRAGYTF.